The 5 T cell receptor beta chains in this list originate from one sample, sequenced in a study of T-cell memory formation after mild COVID-19. One entry per CDR3 protein, called by TCRdb with MiXCR from the 5' RACE reads. The sample lists 430,000 or so distinct CDR3 sequences, around a quarter occurring once. Sample: PBMCs or a T cell subset sorted from them (not recorded which). Source of these receptors: an adult woman who had mild COVID-19 (a few samples of this study predate the infection). Cell type and time point are not known.

The V and J genes are TRBV7-9 and TRBJ1-2; 7 bases line up with TRBD1. V dropped 5 bases and J dropped 9; count of bases not matched to a gene: 9. The CDR3 covers 13 residues. Germline loops: CDR1 SEHNR, CDR2 FQNEAQ (reference sequence). The CDR3 protein is CASSETGFSSYTF. The DNA of the CDR3 is TGTGCCAGCAGCGAGACAGGGTTCTCGAGCTACACCTTC.

This clonotype appeared a few times. The CDR3: CASSLTAGGGPDTQYF. The CDR3 DNA is TGTGCCAGCAGCTTAACAGCGGGGGGCGGCCCAGATACGCAGTATTTT. The chain employs TRBV7-3 and TRBJ2-3; 9 bases align to TRBD2. Germline trimming cut 0 bases from V and 4 bases from J; bases unmatched to any gene: 5. The CDR3 spans 16 residues. Per germline, CDR1 SGHTA and CDR2 FQGTGA.

The table lists this clonotype with a few counts. V and J are TRBV7-2 and TRBJ1-1; D unresolved. CDR1 is SGHTA and CDR2 is FQGNSA in the germline V gene. The V and J ends lost 5 bases and 1 base respectively, with 11 bases between them. The CDR3 sequence is 14 residues long. CDR3 residues: CASSAGRGNTEAFF. The CDR3 DNA reads TGTGCCAGCAGCGCAGGTCGGGGGAACACTGAAGCTTTCTTT.

V is TRBV15 and J is TRBJ1-2; D may be TRBD1 (6 bases). The ends were cut back, 1 base at V and 0 bases at J, with 9 bases in the middle. CDR3 size: 15 residues. The germline gives CDR1 LNHNV, CDR2 YYDKDF (reference sequence). CDR3 bases: TGTGCCACCAGCAGAGGGGGGGGCCCTAACTATGGCTACACCTTC. It encodes CATSRGGGPNYGYTF.

This clonotype was seen more than once but under ten times. The genes are TRBV6-2 or TRBV6-3 and TRBJ1-5, with 10 bases identical to TRBD1. CDR3 size: 16 residues. CDR1 and CDR2 (germline): MNHEY, SVGEGT. V dropped 6 bases and J dropped 7; count of bases not matched to a gene: 12. The CDR3 loop reads CASSQSEGTGEQPQHF. As DNA, the CDR3 is TGTGCCAGCAGCCAATCGGAGGGGACAGGGGAACAGCCCCAGCATTTT.